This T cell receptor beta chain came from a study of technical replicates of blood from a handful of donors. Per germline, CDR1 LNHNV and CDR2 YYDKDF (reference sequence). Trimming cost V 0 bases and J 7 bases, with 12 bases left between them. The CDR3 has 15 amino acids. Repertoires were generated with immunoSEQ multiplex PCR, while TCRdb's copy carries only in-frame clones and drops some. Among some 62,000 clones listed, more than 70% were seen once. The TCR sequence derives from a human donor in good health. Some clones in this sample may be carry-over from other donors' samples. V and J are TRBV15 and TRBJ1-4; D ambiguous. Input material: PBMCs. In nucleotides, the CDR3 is TGTGCCACCAGCAGAGATAGCCAAATCGGTGAAAAACTGTTTTTT. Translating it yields CATSRDSQIGEKLFF.